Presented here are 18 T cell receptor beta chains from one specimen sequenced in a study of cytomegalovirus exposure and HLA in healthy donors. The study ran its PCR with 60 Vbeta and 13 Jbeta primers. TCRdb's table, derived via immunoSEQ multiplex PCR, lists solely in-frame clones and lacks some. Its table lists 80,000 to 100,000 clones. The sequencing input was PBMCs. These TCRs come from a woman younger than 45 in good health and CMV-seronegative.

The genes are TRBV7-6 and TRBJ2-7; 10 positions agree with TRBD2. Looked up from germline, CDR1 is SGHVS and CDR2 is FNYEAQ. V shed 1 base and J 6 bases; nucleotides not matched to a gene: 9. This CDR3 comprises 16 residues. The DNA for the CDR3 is TGTGCCAGCAGCTTAGGTGCTAGCGGGAGAGGTCTCGAGCAGTACTTC. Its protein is CASSLGASGRGLEQYF.

This CDR3 is CASSFREEFF. In DNA form, the CDR3 reads TGTGCCAGCAGCTTTCGGGAAGAGTTCTTC. V usage is TRBV11-3 and J usage is TRBJ2-1; a possible D gene is TRBD2 (5 bases). Germline V CDR1 and CDR2: SGHNT, YENEEA. V lost 3 bases and J 14 bases, leaving 8 bases between the germline ends. This CDR3 region has 10 residues.

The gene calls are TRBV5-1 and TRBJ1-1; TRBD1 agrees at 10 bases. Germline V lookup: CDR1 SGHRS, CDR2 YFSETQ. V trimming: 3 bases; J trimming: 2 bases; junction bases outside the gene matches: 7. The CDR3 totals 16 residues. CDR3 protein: CASSWGQGSYNTEAFF. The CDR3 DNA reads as TGCGCCAGCAGCTGGGGACAGGGGAGCTACAACACTGAAGCTTTCTTT.

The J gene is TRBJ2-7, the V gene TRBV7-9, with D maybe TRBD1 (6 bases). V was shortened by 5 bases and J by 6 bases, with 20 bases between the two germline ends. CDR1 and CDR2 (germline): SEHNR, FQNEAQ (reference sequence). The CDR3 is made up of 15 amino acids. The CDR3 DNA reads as TGTGCCAGCAGCAACGAACAGGGTCCCTCCCCCGAGCAGTACTTC. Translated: CASSNEQGPSPEQYF.

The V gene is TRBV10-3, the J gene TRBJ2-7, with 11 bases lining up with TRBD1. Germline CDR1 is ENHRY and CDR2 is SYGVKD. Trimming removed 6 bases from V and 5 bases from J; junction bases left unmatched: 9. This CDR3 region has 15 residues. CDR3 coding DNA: TGTGCCATCAGCCCCCGGGACAGGGGGGGCAACGAGCAGTACTTC. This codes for CAISPRDRGGNEQYF.

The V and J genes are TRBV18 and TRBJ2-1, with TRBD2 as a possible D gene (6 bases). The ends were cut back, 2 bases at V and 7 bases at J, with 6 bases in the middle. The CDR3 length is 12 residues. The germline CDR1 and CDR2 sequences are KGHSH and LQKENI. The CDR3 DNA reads TGTGCCAGCTCACCAGGGGGGAATGAGCAGTTCTTC. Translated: CASSPGGNEQFF.

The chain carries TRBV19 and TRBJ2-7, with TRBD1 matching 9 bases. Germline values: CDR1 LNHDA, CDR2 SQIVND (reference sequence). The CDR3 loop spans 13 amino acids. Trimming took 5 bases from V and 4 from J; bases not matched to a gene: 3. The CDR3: CASSVGTGYEQYF. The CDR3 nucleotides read TGTGCCAGTAGTGTTGGGACAGGGTACGAGCAGTACTTC.

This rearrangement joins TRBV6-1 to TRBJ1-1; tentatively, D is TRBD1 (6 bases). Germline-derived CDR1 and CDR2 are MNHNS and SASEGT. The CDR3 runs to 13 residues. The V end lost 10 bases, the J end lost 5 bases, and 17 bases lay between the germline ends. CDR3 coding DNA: TGTGCCATCTTGCCAGGGGAAGGGACTGAAGCTTTCTTT. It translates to CAILPGEGTEAFF.

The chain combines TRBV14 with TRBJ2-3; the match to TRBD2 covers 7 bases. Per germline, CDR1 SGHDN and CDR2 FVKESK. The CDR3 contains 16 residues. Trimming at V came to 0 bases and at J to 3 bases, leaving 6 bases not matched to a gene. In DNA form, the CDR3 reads TGTGCCAGCAGCCAAGAAGGACTAGTGGATACAGATACGCAGTATTTT. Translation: CASSQEGLVDTDTQYF.

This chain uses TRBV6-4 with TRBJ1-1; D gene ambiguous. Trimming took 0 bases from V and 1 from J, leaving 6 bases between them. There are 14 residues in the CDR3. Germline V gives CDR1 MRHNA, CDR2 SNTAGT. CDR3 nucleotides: TGTGCCAGCAGTGACTCTGCGGAGAACACTGAAGCTTTCTTT. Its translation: CASSDSAENTEAFF.

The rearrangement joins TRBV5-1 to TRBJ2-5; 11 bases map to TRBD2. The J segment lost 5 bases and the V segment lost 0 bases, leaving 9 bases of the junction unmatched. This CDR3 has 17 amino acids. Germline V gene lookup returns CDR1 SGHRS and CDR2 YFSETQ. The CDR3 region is CASSLAFSGRARETQYF. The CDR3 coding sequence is TGCGCCAGCAGCTTGGCCTTTAGCGGGAGGGCCAGGGAGACCCAGTACTTC.

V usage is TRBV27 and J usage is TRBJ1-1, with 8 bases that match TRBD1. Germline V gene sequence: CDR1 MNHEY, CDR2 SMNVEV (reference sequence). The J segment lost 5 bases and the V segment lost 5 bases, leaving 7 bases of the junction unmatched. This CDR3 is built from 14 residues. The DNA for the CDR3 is TGTGCCAGCAGTCCAGGGGGCGCGGGGACTGAAGCTTTCTTT. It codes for CASSPGGAGTEAFF.

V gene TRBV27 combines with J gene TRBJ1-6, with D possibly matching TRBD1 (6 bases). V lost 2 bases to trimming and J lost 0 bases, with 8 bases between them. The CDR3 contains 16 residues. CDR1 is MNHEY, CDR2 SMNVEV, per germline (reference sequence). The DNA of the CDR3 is TGTGCCAGCAGTTTAAGGGGGAGCTCCTATAATTCACCCCTCCACTTT. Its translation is CASSLRGSSYNSPLHF.

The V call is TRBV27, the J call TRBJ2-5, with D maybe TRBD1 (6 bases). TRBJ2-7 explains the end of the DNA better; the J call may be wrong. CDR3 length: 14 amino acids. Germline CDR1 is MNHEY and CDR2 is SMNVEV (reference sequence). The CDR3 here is CASSFGAGAYEQYF. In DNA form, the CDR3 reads TGTGCCAGCAGTTTTGGGGCAGGGGCATACGAGCAGTACTTC.

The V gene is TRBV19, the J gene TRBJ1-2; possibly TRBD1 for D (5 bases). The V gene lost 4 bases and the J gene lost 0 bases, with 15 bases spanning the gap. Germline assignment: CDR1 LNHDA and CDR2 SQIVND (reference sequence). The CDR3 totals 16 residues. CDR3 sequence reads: CASSNPTWGANYGYTF. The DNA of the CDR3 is TGTGCCAGTAGTAACCCAACCTGGGGGGCTAACTATGGCTACACCTTC.

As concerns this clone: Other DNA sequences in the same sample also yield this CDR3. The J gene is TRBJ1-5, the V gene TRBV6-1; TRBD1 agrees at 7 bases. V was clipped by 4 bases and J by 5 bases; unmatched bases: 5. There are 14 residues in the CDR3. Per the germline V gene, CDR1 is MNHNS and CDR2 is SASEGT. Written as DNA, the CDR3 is TGTGCCAGCAGTGGATACAGGGGAGATCAGCCCCAGCATTTT. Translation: CASSGYRGDQPQHF.

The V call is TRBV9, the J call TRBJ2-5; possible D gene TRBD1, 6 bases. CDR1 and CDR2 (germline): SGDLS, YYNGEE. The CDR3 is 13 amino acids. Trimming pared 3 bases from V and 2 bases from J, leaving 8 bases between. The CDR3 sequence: CASSGQVQETQYF. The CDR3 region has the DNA TGTGCCAGCAGCGGACAGGTACAAGAGACCCAGTACTTC. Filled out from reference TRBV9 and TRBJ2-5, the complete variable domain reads DSGVTQTPKHLITATGQRVTLRCSPRSGDLSVYWYQQSLDQGLQFLIQYYNGEERAKGNILERFSAQQFPDLHSELNLSSLELGDSALYFCASSGQVQETQYFGPGTRLLVL.

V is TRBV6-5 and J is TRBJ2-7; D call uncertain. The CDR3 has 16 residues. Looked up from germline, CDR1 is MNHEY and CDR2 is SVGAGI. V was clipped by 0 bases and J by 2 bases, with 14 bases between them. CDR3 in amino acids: CASSYSPQALTYEQYF. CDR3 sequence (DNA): TGTGCCAGCAGTTACTCACCCCAGGCCCTAACCTACGAGCAGTACTTC.